This T cell receptor (beta chain) derives from a study of identical twins. Whole-study results and caveats: Analyses of zero insertions could, in part, be confounded by invariant MAIT and iNKT cells. Donors were not followed over many years; analysis was cross-sectional.

Healthy Caucasian donors formed the entire cohort. To note about this clonotype: Its antigen is currently unknown.

The CDR3 contains 15 residues. Germline V lookup: CDR1 DFQATT, CDR2 SNEGSKA (reference sequence). Trimming pared 4 bases from V and 4 bases from J, leaving 20 bases between. The cDNA had a unique molecular identifier and a template-switch universal primer site. MiXCR, applied by TCRdb to the 5' RACE reads, yields one record per CDR3 protein. This sample yields 1.5 million to 2 million distinct CDR3 sequences, of which more than 30% are seen a single time; over 0.25% belongs to the top ten. The TCR sequence derives from a newborn girl in good health. The V call is TRBV20-1, the J call TRBJ2-7, with D perhaps TRBD2 (6 bases). The material sequenced was cord blood. The CDR3 bases are TGCAGTGCTAACCCACTTGGGGGGTCTCCGTACGAGCAGTACTTC. Translation gives CSANPLGGSPYEQYF.